The TCR beta chain described here comes from a study of control samples from healthy donors and cancer patients. Trimming removed 4 bases at V and 0 bases at J, with 14 bases between. The germline V gene encodes CDR1 GTSNPN and CDR2 SVGIG (reference sequence). The CDR3 sequence is 15 residues long. The repertoire was sequenced with immunoSEQ multiplex PCR; TCRdb's copy has only in-frame clones and lacks some. The sample has 110,000 or so clones, around 89% seen once. Sequenced: blood. The receptor comes from a woman aged 50 to 65 in good health. V usage is TRBV30 and J usage is TRBJ2-3; perhaps TRBD2 as D (5 bases). This chain's CDR3 is CAWIPEADSTDTQYF. For the CDR3, the DNA is TGTGCCTGGATCCCCGAAGCGGACAGCACAGATACGCAGTATTTT.